The clone carrying this T cell receptor beta chain was observed many times. This record comes from a study of tumor-infiltrating lymphocytes in primary liver carcinoma. Study-level background: The patients included men and women who were aged 30 to 69 years.

Extraction of RNA together with DNA used about 17-30 mg of unsorted bulk tissue. The V gene end was trimmed by 5 bases and the J gene end by 7 bases; junction bases not matched to a gene: 8. The CDR3 is 13 residues long. From germline, CDR1 is MNHEY and CDR2 SVGAGI. TCR beta cDNA came from around 500 ng total RNA, primed with a constant-region primer. Construction of TCR beta libraries relied on three successive nested multiplex PCR rounds employing slightly modified ARM-PCR. The study ran its first two PCR rounds for approximately 10 cycles each, using TRBV1-TRBV30 forward primers and a C-beta reverse primer. MiXCR, applied by TCRdb to the multiplex PCR reads, yields one record per CDR3 protein. The profile shows about 100,000 distinct CDR3 sequences, about 67% of them singletons.

J is TRBJ2-7 and V is TRBV6-5; TRBD2 matches 7 bases. Input material: liver tumor tissue from sampling region 2. The subset here: tumor region T2, inferior pole. The clonotype was recovered from a woman aged 55 to 70 with primary liver carcinoma and hepatitis B virus infection. The CDR3 bases are TGTGCCAGCAGTACTCGGGACTATCCTGAGCAGTACTTC. It codes for CASSTRDYPEQYF.